The 6 T cell receptor beta chains in this list originate from one sample, sequenced in a study of cytomegalovirus exposure and HLA in healthy donors. PCR used 60 Vbeta primers and 13 Jbeta primers. Some clones are missing from TCRdb's copy, which holds only in-frame ones; the method was immunoSEQ multiplex PCR. The data hold about 98,000 clones, with approximately 78% observed a single time. The source material was PBMCs. These receptors were collected from a man aged 35 to 55 in good health and CMV-seronegative.

The genes are TRBV5-1 and TRBJ2-3; D is possibly TRBD1 (7 bases). There are 17 residues in the CDR3. The V gene lost 0 bases and the J gene lost 1 base, with 15 bases spanning the gap. Germline V gene sequence: CDR1 SGHRS, CDR2 YFSETQ. The CDR3 sequence: CASSLGAGQRGTDTQYF. The DNA of the CDR3 is TGCGCCAGCAGCTTGGGGGCGGGACAGAGAGGCACAGATACGCAGTATTTT.

The V and J genes are TRBV5-8 and TRBJ1-4, with D perhaps TRBD1 (5 bases). The CDR3 contains 19 residues. Germline CDR1 reads SGHTS; CDR2 reads YDEGEE. Trimming took 0 bases from V and 0 from J, leaving 18 bases between them. This chain's CDR3 is CASSLDWRVDSPTNEKLFF. CDR3 sequence (DNA): TGTGCCAGCAGCTTGGATTGGAGGGTCGACAGCCCAACTAATGAAAAACTGTTTTTT.

J is TRBJ2-1 and V is TRBV9; D is perhaps TRBD2 (6 bases). The CDR3 runs 15 residues. Trimming stripped 4 bases from V and 0 bases from J, with 11 bases between. Germline V gives CDR1 SGDLS, CDR2 YYNGEE. CDR3 DNA sequence: TGTGCCAGCAGCACGGGAGTTAGCTCCTACAATGAGCAGTTCTTC. Encoded protein: CASSTGVSSYNEQFF. Variable domain in full (rest from reference TRBV9 and TRBJ2-1): DSGVTQTPKHLITATGQRVTLRCSPRSGDLSVYWYQQSLDQGLQFLIQYYNGEERAKGNILERFSAQQFPDLHSELNLSSLELGDSALYFCASSTGVSSYNEQFFGPGTRLTVL.

The CDR3 nucleotides are TGTGCCAGTAGGATAAACGTCGGGAACACTGAAGCTTTCTTT. Amino acid sequence: CASRINVGNTEAFF. The chain has TRBV19 and TRBJ1-1, with no clear D. This CDR3 is built from 14 residues. Trimming stripped 6 bases from V and 1 base from J, with 12 bases between. The germline CDR1 and CDR2 sequences are LNHDA and SQIVND (reference sequence).

V and J are TRBV29-1 and TRBJ1-1; perhaps TRBD1 as D (5 bases). Germline V gene sequence: CDR1 SQVTM, CDR2 ANQGSEA. The CDR3 is 16 residues long. The ends were cut back, 0 bases at V and 0 bases at J, with 14 bases in the middle. The CDR3 region has the DNA TGCAGCGTTGAAGATCAGGGCAGCTTCATGAACACTGAAGCTTTCTTT. This sequence encodes CSVEDQGSFMNTEAFF.

The chain couples TRBV27 to TRBJ2-1, with a tentative D call TRBD1 (5 bases). V was pared by 2 bases and J by 2 bases, with 10 bases between. The CDR3 consists of 15 residues. Germline CDR1 and CDR2: MNHEY and SMNVEV (reference sequence). Here the CDR3 DNA reads TGTGCCAGCAGTTTAAAAGGGGTTACCTACAATGAGCAGTTCTTC. This encodes CASSLKGVTYNEQFF.